This entry lists 6 T cell receptor beta chains sequenced from one sample in a study of cytomegalovirus exposure and HLA in healthy donors. The PCR made use of 60 Vbeta and 13 Jbeta primers. The assay was immunoSEQ multiplex PCR, and TCRdb's table has in-frame clones only and misses some. Of 35,000 to 40,000 clones detected, 66% appear once; the ten largest clones hold less than 20%. The sequenced sample consisted of PBMCs. The receptor set was obtained from a man in his fifties or sixties in good health and CMV-seropositive.

This clone was observed a few times. V usage is TRBV20-1 and J usage is TRBJ2-7; D possibly corresponds to TRBD1 (6 bases). Trimming cost V 4 bases and J 6 bases, with 10 bases left between them. The CDR3 covers 11 residues. Germline CDR1 and CDR2: DFQATT and SNEGSKA (reference sequence). The CDR3 coding sequence is TGCAGTGCTATTACAGGGTCCGAGCAGTACTTC. Translated: CSAITGSEQYF.

In its sample, this clone was seen once. This chain joins TRBV2 and TRBJ1-5; D unresolved. The germline CDR1 and CDR2 sequences are SNHLY and FYNNEI. The CDR3 extends over 16 amino acids. Trimming left V 3 bases short and J 6 bases short, with 18 bases between. The CDR3: CASSEPGLGKGQPQHF. The DNA for the CDR3 is TGTGCCAGCAGTGAGCCGGGGTTAGGCAAAGGTCAGCCCCAGCATTTT.

As regards this clone: Other DNA sequences in the same sample also yield this CDR3. The V call is TRBV6-6, the J call TRBJ2-7, with 7 bases aligning to TRBD1. The CDR3 contains 15 residues. With 5 bases clipped from V and 2 bases from J, the junction kept 9 bases outside the gene matches. Per the germline V gene, CDR1 is MNHNY and CDR2 is SVGAGI (reference sequence). The DNA of the CDR3 is TGTGCCAGCAGTCCCCGACAGGGAGCTGCCTACGAGCAGTACTTC. This translates into CASSPRQGAAYEQYF.

This chain uses TRBV9 with TRBJ1-2; D uncertain. Per germline, CDR1 SGDLS and CDR2 YYNGEE. The CDR3 extends over 14 amino acids. V was trimmed by 3 bases and J by 2 bases, leaving 11 bases between them. CDR3 amino acids: CASSAPHGNYGYTF. The CDR3 DNA reads TGTGCCAGCAGCGCCCCACACGGGAACTATGGCTACACCTTC.

The rearrangement links TRBV25-1 to TRBJ2-2; 12 bases fit TRBD2. The germline gives CDR1 MGHDK, CDR2 SYGVNS. The CDR3 contains 16 residues. V shed 3 bases, J shed 6 bases, and the junction held 5 bases outside the gene matches. CDR3 sequence: CASSDLLAGGSGELFF. The CDR3 region has the DNA TGTGCCAGCAGTGACTTACTAGCGGGGGGCTCCGGGGAGCTGTTTTTT.

This clone was recorded a few times. The CDR3 DNA is TGTGCCAGCACCTCGGGGGACTTGGGCTACACCTTC. It is translated as CASTSGDLGYTF. V is TRBV6-5 and J is TRBJ1-2; tentative D call: TRBD1 (5 bases). The CDR3 extends over 12 amino acids. Germline CDR1 reads MNHEY; CDR2 reads SVGAGI. The germline V and J ends were trimmed by 7 bases and 8 bases, with 14 bases remaining between them.